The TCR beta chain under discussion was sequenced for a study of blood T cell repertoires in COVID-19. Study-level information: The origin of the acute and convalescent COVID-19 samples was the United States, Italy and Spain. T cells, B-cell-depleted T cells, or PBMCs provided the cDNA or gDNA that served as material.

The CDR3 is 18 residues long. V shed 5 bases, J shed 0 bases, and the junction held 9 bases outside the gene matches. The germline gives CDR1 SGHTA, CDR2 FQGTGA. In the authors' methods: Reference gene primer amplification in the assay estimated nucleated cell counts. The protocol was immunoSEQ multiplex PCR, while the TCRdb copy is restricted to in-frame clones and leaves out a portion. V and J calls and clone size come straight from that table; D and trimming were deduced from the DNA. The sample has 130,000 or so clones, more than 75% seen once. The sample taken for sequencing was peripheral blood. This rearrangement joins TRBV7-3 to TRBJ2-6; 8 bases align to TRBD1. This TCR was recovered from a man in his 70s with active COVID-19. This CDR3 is CASSPRGPAYSGANVLTF. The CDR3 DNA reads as TGTGCCAGCAGCCCCAGGGGGCCCGCGTACTCTGGGGCCAACGTCCTGACTTTC.